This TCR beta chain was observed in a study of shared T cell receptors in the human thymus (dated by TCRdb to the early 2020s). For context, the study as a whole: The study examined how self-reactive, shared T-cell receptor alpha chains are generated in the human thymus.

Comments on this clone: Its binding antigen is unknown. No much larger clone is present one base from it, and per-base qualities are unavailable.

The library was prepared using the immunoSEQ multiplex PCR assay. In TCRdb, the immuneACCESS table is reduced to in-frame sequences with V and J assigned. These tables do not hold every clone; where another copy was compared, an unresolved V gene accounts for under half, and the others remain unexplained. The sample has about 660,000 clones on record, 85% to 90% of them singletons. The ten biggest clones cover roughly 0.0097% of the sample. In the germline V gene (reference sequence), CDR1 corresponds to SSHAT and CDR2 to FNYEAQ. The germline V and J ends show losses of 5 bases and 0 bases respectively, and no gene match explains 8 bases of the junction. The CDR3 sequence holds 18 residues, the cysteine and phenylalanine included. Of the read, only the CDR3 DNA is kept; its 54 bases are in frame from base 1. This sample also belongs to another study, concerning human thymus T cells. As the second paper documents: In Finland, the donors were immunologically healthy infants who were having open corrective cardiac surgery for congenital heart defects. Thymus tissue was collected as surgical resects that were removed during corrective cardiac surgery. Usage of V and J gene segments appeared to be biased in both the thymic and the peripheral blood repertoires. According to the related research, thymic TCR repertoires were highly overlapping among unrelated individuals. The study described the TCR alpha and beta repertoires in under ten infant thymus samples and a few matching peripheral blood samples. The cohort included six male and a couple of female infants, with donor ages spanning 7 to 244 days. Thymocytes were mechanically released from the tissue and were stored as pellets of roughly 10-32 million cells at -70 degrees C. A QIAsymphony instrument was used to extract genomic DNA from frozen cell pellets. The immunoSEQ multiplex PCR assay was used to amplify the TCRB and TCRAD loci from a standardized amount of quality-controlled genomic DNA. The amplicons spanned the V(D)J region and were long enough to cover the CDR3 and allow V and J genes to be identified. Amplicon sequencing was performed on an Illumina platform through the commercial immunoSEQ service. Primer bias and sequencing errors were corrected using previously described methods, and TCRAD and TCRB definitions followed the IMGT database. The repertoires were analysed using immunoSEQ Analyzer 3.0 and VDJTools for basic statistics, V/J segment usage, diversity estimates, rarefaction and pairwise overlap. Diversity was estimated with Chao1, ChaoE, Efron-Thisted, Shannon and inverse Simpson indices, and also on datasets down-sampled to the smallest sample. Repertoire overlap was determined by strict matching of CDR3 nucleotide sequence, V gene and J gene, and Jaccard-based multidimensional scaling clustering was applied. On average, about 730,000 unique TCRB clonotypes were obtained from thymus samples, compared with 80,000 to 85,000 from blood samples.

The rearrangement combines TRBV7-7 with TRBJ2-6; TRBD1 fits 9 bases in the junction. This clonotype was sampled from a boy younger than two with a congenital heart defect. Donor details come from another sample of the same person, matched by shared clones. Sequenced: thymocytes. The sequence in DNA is TGTGCCAGCAGCCCGTCGGGACAGGGAAGCTCTGGGGCCAACGTCCTGACTTTC. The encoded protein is CASSPSGQGSSGANVLTF. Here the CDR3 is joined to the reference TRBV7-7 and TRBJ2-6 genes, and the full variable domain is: GAGVSQSPRYKVTKRGQDVTLRCDPISSHATLYWYQQALGQGPEFLTYFNYEAQPDKSGLPSDRFSAERPEGSISTLTIQRTEQRDSAMYRCASSPSGQGSSGANVLTFGAGSRLTVL.